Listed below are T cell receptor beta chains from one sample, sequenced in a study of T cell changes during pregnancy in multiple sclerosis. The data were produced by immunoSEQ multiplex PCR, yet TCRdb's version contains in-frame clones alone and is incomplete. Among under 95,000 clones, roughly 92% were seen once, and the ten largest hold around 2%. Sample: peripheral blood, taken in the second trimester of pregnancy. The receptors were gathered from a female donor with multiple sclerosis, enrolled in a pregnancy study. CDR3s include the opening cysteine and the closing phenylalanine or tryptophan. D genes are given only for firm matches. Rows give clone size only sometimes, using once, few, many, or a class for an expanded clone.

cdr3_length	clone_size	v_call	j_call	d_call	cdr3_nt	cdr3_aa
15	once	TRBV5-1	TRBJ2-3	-	TGCGCCAGCAGTTTTGCAGGGGACGGCACAGATACGCAGTATTTT	CASSFAGDGTDTQYF
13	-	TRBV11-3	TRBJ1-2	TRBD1	TGTGCCAGCAGCGGATCGACAGGGAGAGGCTACACCTTC	CASSGSTGRGYTF
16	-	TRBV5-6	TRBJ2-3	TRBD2	TGTGCCAGCAGCTTGACTAGCGGGGCCCGAACAGATACGCAGTATTTT	CASSLTSGARTDTQYF
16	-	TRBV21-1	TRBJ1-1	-	TGTGCCAGCACCTCGACGACAGGGCGAGAAAGGACTGAAGCTTTCTTT	CASTSTTGRERTEAFF
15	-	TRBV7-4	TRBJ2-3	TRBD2	TGTGCCGTATGCAAGGGGACTAGCGGGAGTTATACGCAGTATTTT	CAVCKGTSGSYTQYF
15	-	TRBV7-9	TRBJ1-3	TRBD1	TGTGCCAGCAGCCCAGGACAGGGTGGTGGAAACACCATATATTTT	CASSPGQGGGNTIYF
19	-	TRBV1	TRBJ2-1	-	TGCACCAGCAGCCAAGAAGGCAGCGGGAGGAAAAGCTCCTACAATGAGCAGTTCTTC	CTSSQEGSGRKSSYNEQFF
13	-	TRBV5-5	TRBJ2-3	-	TGTGCCAGCAGCTTGCAGTTATCAGATACGCAGTATTTT	CASSLQLSDTQYF
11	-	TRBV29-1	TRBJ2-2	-	TGCAGCGTTGCCTTCTCCGGGGAGCTGTTTTTT	CSVAFSGELFF
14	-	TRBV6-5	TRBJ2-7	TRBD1	TGTGCCAGCACGAAGGCAGGGGGCTTGTACGAGCAGTACTTC	CASTKAGGLYEQYF
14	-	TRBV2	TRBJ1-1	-	TGTGCCAGCAGAAAGGACAGATATAACACTGAAGCTTTCTTT	CASRKDRYNTEAFF
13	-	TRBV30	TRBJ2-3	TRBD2	TGTGCCTGGGCTAGCGGGAGCACAGATACGCAGTATTTT	CAWASGSTDTQYF
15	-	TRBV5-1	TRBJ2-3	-	TGCGCCAGCAGCTTGGAGCGGATCAGCACAGATACGCAGTATTTT	CASSLERISTDTQYF
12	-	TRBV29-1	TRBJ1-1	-	TGCAGCGTTGAGCTCTTCTTAGCAGAAGCTTTCTTT	CSVELFLAEAFF
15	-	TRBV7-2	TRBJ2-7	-	TGTGCCAGCAGCTTAACGGTGGACTCGGGCTCCGAGCAGTACTTC	CASSLTVDSGSEQYF
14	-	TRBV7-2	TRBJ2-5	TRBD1	TGTGCCAGCAGCCCAGGACAGGTCGGGGAGACCCAGTACTTC	CASSPGQVGETQYF
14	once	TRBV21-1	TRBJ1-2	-	TGTGCCAGCAGCAAAAGGGGCGGATACTATGGCTACACCTTC	CASSKRGGYYGYTF
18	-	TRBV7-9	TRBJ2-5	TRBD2	TGTGCCAGCAGCCCAGGACTAGCGGGGGCGCTAACCCAAGAGACCCAGTACTTC	CASSPGLAGALTQETQYF
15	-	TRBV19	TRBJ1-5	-	TGTGCCAGTAGTATAGTCAGAACGATCAATCAGCCCCAGCATTTT	CASSIVRTINQPQHF
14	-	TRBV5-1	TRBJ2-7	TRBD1	TGCGCCAGCAGCTTGCGGGGACAGAACTACGAGCAGTACTTC	CASSLRGQNYEQYF
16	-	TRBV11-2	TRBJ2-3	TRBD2	TGTGCCAGCAGCGACAGAGCGGGAGGCTTCACAGATACGCAGTATTTT	CASSDRAGGFTDTQYF
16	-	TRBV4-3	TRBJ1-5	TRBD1	TGCGCCAGCAGCCAAGCACTGGGACAGGGGAATCAGCCCCAGCATTTT	CASSQALGQGNQPQHF